A selection of T cell receptor beta chains follows, all from one sample in a study of identifying expanded T cells in peripheral blood. TCRdb's copy holds only in-frame clones and misses some; the assay was immunoSEQ multiplex PCR. The table includes 70,000 to 100,000 clones, about 90% detected once. Specimen: blood. The receptors come from a person aged 18 to 69 in good health. CDR3s leave out the opening cysteine and the closing phenylalanine or tryptophan.

cdr3_aa: ASSQDLARLTEAF
j_call: TRBJ1-1
v_call: TRBV4-3

cdr3_aa: ASSLGQEVC
j_call: TRBJ2-7
v_call: TRBV7-2

cdr3_aa: ASSESGEGSQY
j_call: TRBJ2-7
v_call: TRBV6-1

cdr3_aa: ASSYLRLVEKLF
j_call: TRBJ1-4
v_call: TRBV6-6

cdr3_aa: ASSKERNSNQPQH
j_call: TRBJ1-5
v_call: TRBV2

cdr3_aa: ASSFSPGSSYNSPLH
j_call: TRBJ1-6
v_call: TRBV5-6

cdr3_aa: ASSLGPPYEQY
j_call: TRBJ2-7
v_call: TRBV5-4

cdr3_aa: ASSSIGLAGYNEQF
j_call: TRBJ2-1
v_call: TRBV13

cdr3_aa: ASSQVTDTTYEQY
j_call: TRBJ2-7
v_call: TRBV4-3

cdr3_aa: ASSQDYTSYEQY
j_call: TRBJ2-7
v_call: TRBV4-3

cdr3_aa: ASSFLRDTQY
j_call: TRBJ2-3
v_call: TRBV7-2

cdr3_aa: ASSYSTGGGGEKLF
j_call: TRBJ1-4
v_call: TRBV6-5

cdr3_aa: ASTRSVHLNEQF
j_call: TRBJ2-1
v_call: TRBV19

cdr3_aa: ASSNSRGNTEAF
j_call: TRBJ1-1
v_call: TRBV7-3

cdr3_aa: ASSRGGPGANVLT
j_call: TRBJ2-6
v_call: TRBV7-3

cdr3_aa: ASSAWGNQPQH
j_call: TRBJ1-5
v_call: TRBV2

cdr3_aa: ASRGTREPNTEAF
j_call: TRBJ1-1
v_call: TRBV5-1

cdr3_aa: ASSVWTPNTEAF
j_call: TRBJ1-1
v_call: TRBV2

cdr3_aa: ASSLGFMGDFYT
j_call: TRBJ1-2
v_call: TRBV11-3

cdr3_aa: ASSGDRDGSNQPQH
j_call: TRBJ1-5
v_call: TRBV7-2

cdr3_aa: ASSQFSHWASSSGNTIY
j_call: TRBJ1-3
v_call: TRBV7-2

cdr3_aa: ASSRGQNSYEQY
j_call: TRBJ2-7
v_call: TRBV7-6

cdr3_aa: ASSRDVNEQF
j_call: TRBJ2-1
v_call: TRBV2

cdr3_aa: ASSANRGANEKLF
j_call: TRBJ1-4
v_call: TRBV7-2

cdr3_aa: ASRGANTGELF
j_call: TRBJ2-2
v_call: TRBV10-3

cdr3_aa: ASSFQQGRNTGELF
j_call: TRBJ2-2
v_call: TRBV5-1

cdr3_aa: ASGPREGGETQY
j_call: TRBJ2-5
v_call: TRBV12-5

cdr3_aa: ASSSTSGMTKDYNEQF
j_call: TRBJ2-1
v_call: TRBV18

cdr3_aa: ASSRLSTGQTEAF
j_call: TRBJ1-1
v_call: TRBV5-4

cdr3_aa: ASSYQTGGYT
j_call: TRBJ1-2
v_call: TRBV5-4

cdr3_aa: ASSKGRTAKVTEAF
j_call: TRBJ1-1
v_call: TRBV6-1

cdr3_aa: ASMQGWRSTEAF
j_call: TRBJ1-1
v_call: TRBV19

cdr3_aa: ASSQDRRGWGDTEAF
j_call: TRBJ1-1
v_call: TRBV4-1

cdr3_aa: ASSQVWPGETQY
j_call: TRBJ2-5
v_call: TRBV7-9

cdr3_aa: ASLTSRVMNTEAF
j_call: TRBJ1-1
v_call: TRBV2

cdr3_aa: AISESGGGQETQY
j_call: TRBJ2-5
v_call: TRBV10-3

cdr3_aa: AISQTQMNTEAF
j_call: TRBJ1-1
v_call: TRBV10-3

cdr3_aa: ASSPKPSYADTQY
j_call: TRBJ2-3
v_call: TRBV14

cdr3_aa: ASVRLGDSNQPQH
j_call: TRBJ1-5
v_call: TRBV6-6

cdr3_aa: SSRDGSYNEQF
j_call: TRBJ2-1
v_call: TRBV29-1

cdr3_aa: ASSRGTGSNQPQH
j_call: TRBJ1-5
v_call: TRBV28

cdr3_aa: AISESATTNEKLF
j_call: TRBJ1-4
v_call: TRBV10-3

cdr3_aa: ASSHSKLRGRHTEAF
j_call: TRBJ1-1
v_call: TRBV4-1

cdr3_aa: AVTGRERGQPQH
j_call: TRBJ1-5
v_call: TRBV7-9

cdr3_aa: AWSPPGRGWGGNTIY
j_call: TRBJ1-3
v_call: TRBV30